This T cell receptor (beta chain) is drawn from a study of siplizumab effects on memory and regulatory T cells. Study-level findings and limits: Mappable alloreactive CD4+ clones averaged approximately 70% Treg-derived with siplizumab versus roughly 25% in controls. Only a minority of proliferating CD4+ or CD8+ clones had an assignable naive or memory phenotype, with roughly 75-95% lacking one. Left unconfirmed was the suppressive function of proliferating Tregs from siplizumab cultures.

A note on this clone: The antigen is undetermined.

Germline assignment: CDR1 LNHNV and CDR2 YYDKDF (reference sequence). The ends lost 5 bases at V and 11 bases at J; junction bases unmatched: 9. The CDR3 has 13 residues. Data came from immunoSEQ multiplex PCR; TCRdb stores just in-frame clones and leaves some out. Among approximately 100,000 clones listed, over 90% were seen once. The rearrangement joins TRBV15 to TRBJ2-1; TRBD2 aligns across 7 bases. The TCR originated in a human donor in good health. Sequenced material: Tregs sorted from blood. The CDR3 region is CATSGGKAGKQFF. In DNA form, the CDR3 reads TGTGCCACCAGCGGGGGGAAAGCGGGGAAGCAGTTCTTC. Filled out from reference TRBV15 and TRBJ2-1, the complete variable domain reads DAMVIQNPRYQVTQFGKPVTLSCSQTLNHNVMYWYQQKSSQAPKLLFHYYDKDFNNEADTPDNFQSRRPNTSFCFLDIRSPGLGDTAMYLCATSGGKAGKQFFGPGTRLTVL.